This TCR beta chain was observed in a study of blood T cells in healthy people across ages. Study observations and caveats: Using unsorted PBMCs precluded a conclusive naive versus antigen-experienced comparison.

In this sample, this clonotype turned up a few times. Its antigen is not known. The CDR3 totals 15 residues. CDR1 and CDR2 from the germline V gene are SGHRS and YFSETQ. Trimming removed 0 bases from V and 4 bases from J, with 11 bases in between. A second PCR of 7 to 11 cycles used a sample-barcoded 5' primer and a J-beta primer mix. TCRdb re-analysed the 5' RACE reads in MiXCR, keeping a single row per CDR3 protein. The table lists 800,000 or so distinct CDR3 sequences, more than 35% of them singletons. The rearrangement uses TRBV5-1 and TRBJ2-1; either TRBD1 or TRBD2 may supply D (5 bases each). Sequenced material: blood. The TCR was taken from an elderly man in good health. The CDR3 protein is CASSLAGPIYNEQFF. The DNA for the CDR3 is TGCGCCAGCAGCTTGGCGGGACCAATATACAATGAGCAGTTCTTC. The full variable domain, rest sourced from reference TRBV5-1 and TRBJ2-1, is KAGVTQTPRYLIKTRGQQVTLSCSPISGHRSVSWYQQTPGQGLQFLFEYFSETQRNKGNFPGRFSGRQFSNSRSEMNVSTLELGDSALYLCASSLAGPIYNEQFFGPGTRLTVL.